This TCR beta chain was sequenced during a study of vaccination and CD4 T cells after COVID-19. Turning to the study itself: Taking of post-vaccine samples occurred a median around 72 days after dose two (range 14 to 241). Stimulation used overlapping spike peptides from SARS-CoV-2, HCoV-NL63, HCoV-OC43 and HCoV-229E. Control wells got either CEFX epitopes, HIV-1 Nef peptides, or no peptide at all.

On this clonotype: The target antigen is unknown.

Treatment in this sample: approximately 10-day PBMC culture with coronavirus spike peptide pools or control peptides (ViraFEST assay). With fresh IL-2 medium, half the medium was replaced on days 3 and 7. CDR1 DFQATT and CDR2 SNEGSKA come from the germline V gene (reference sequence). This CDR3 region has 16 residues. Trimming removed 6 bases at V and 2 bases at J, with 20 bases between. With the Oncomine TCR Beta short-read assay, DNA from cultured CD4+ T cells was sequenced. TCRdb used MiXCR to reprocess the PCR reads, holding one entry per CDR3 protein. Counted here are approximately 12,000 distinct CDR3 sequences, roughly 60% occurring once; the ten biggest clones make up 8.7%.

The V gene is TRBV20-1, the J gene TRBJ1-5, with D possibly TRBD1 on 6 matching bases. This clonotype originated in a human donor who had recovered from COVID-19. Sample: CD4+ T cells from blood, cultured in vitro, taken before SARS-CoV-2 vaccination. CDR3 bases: TGCAGTGCACCTAACAGGGAGAAGGTCCGCAATCAGCCCCAGCATTTT. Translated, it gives CSAPNREKVRNQPQHF.